The rows below give T cell receptor beta chains drawn from one sample of a study of PD-L1 blockade in urothelial cancer. Repertoires were generated with immunoSEQ multiplex PCR, while TCRdb's copy carries only in-frame clones and drops some. The table lists roughly 100,000 clones, roughly 88% of them singletons. The sequencing here drew on PBMCs, taken around atezolizumab (anti-PD-L1) treatment. The receptors derive from a man in his forties or fifties with urothelial cancer. Both conserved end residues are part of each CDR3. A D gene is named only where the DNA matches it firmly. Rows may omit the clone size; those that give it use once, few, many or a size class.

>TRBJ2-1|few|NA|TRBV4-1
TGCGCCAGCAGCCCCCTACTTATCAATGAGCAGTTCTTC
CASSPLLINEQFF
>TRBJ2-5|NA|TRBD2|TRBV5-1
TGCGCCAGCAGCTCGGGGGGAGCGAGGTTAGAGACCCAGTACTTC
CASSSGGARLETQYF
>TRBJ2-7|once|NA|TRBV23-1
TGCGCCAGCAGGGCGGACAGGGGGCTTTCCCGCCCATCTAGCGGGAGTCCGTACGAGCAGTACTTC
CASRADRGLSRPSSGSPYEQYF
>TRBJ2-2|NA|NA|TRBV9
TGTGCCAGCAGCGTATCGACAGGTAACGGGGAGCTGTTTTTT
CASSVSTGNGELFF
>TRBJ2-3|NA|TRBD2|TRBV9
TGTGCCAGCAGCGTAGATTGGGCTAGCGGGAGTGATACGCAGTATTTT
CASSVDWASGSDTQYF
>TRBJ2-1|NA|TRBD2|TRBV5-1
TGCGCCAGCAGGTTGGCGGGAGGCCTCTACAATGAGCAGTTCTTC
CASRLAGGLYNEQFF
>TRBJ2-1|NA|TRBD2|TRBV18
TGTGCCAGCTCATCAGCCGCGGGAGGGCCTGATGAGCAGTTCTTC
CASSSAAGGPDEQFF
>TRBJ1-3|NA|NA|TRBV7-7
TGTGCTAGCAGCCCCGGACTTTCTGGAAACACCATATATTTT
CASSPGLSGNTIYF
>TRBJ2-1|NA|TRBD2|TRBV2
TGTGCCAGCAGTGGTAAGCGGGAGGGCCGGCATGAGCAGTTCTTC
CASSGKREGRHEQFF
>TRBJ2-7|NA|NA|TRBV4-2
TGTGCCAGCAGCCAAGCATGGGCGGGTAGCTCCTACGAGCAGTACTTC
CASSQAWAGSSYEQYF
>TRBJ2-4|NA|NA|TRBV2
TGTGCCAGCACGTCCTTATCCCTCCGGGACAGCGGGTTTAGATCCAAAAACATTCAGTACTTC
CASTSLSLRDSGFRSKNIQYF
>TRBJ1-5|few|TRBD1|TRBV6-1
TGTGCCAGCAGTGGGACAGGGGGTCAGCCCCAGCATTTT
CASSGTGGQPQHF
>TRBJ2-5|NA|TRBD2|TRBV5-1
TGCGCCAGCAGCTACACGACTAGCGGGAGGGAGACCCAGTACTTC
CASSYTTSGRETQYF
>TRBJ2-7|NA|NA|TRBV6-4
TGTGCCAGCAGTCCCGACCCGAGGAGCGAGCAGTACTTC
CASSPDPRSEQYF
>TRBJ2-2|NA|TRBD1|TRBV15
TGTGCCACCAGCTTGAGGACAGGGGGCACCGGGGAGCTGTTTTTT
CATSLRTGGTGELFF
>TRBJ1-2|NA|NA|TRBV7-2
TGTGCCAGCAGCTTAGGCTTTCTTTCTCGGGGTGTCTATGGCTACACCTTC
CASSLGFLSRGVYGYTF
>TRBJ2-7|once|TRBD2|TRBV11-2
TGTGCCAGCAGCTTTAGCGGGGACTACGAGCAGTACTTC
CASSFSGDYEQYF
>TRBJ1-4|NA|NA|TRBV7-9
TGTGCCAGCAGCCACCCGGCGGGGGTGGGTGAAAAACTGTTTTTT
CASSHPAGVGEKLFF
>TRBJ2-2|NA|NA|TRBV28
TGTGCCAGCAGTACAGGAAGTGACACCGGGGAGCTGTTTTTT
CASSTGSDTGELFF
>TRBJ2-7|once|NA|TRBV2
TGTGCCAGCAGTGATCGGGGACTTGCCTCCTACGAGCAGTACTTC
CASSDRGLASYEQYF
>TRBJ2-1|NA|TRBD2|TRBV7-8
TGTGCCAGCAGGCCGACTAGCGGGATCAACAATGAGCAGTTCTTC
CASRPTSGINNEQFF
>TRBJ2-4|NA|TRBD2|TRBV5-5
TGTGCCACTCGAAGTGGACTAGCGGGAGATGGGACCAAAAACATTCAGTACTTC
CATRSGLAGDGTKNIQYF
>TRBJ2-6|NA|NA|TRBV28
TGTGCCAGCAGTTTGTGGGGCAAAAACTCTGGGGCCAACGTCCTGACTTTC
CASSLWGKNSGANVLTF
>TRBJ2-5|NA|TRBD1|TRBV5-1
TGCGCCAGCAGCCCCCCTTCGACAGGGGGATGGGAGACCCAGTACTTC
CASSPPSTGGWETQYF
>TRBJ2-6|NA|NA|TRBV10-3
TGTGCCACCTTCTCTGGGGCCAACGTCCTGACTTTC
CATFSGANVLTF
>TRBJ2-7|NA|NA|TRBV19
TGTGCCAGTAGCCCCGGACAGTGGGCCTACGAGCAGTACTTC
CASSPGQWAYEQYF
>TRBJ2-2|few|NA|TRBV9
TGTGCCAGCAGCGCGCCGGGACTCCCAGTCGGGGAGCTGTTTTTT
CASSAPGLPVGELFF
>TRBJ1-4|NA|TRBD1|TRBV5-1
TGCGCCAGCAGCTTCGGAGGACAGGGGAGTAATGAAAAACTGTTTTTT
CASSFGGQGSNEKLFF
>TRBJ1-1|once|NA|TRBV5-6
TGTGCCAGCAGCCTGGACTCCACGGCTTTCTTT
CASSLDSTAFF
>TRBJ2-5|NA|TRBD1|TRBV5-4
TGTGCCAGCAGCTTCCAGGGGGCAGAGACCCAGTACTTC
CASSFQGAETQYF
>TRBJ2-3|NA|TRBD1|TRBV2
TGTGCCAGCTCCTTTCGCCGGGACAGGGGCGTTAGCGGGAACACAGATACGCAGTATTTT
CASSFRRDRGVSGNTDTQYF
>TRBJ2-2|NA|TRBD2|TRBV13
TGTGCCAGCAGCTTAGGCCTGACTAGCGGGAGGCAGCGCCCGACCGGGGAGCTGTTTTTT
CASSLGLTSGRQRPTGELFF
>TRBJ1-5|NA|TRBD1|TRBV9
TGTGCCAGCTCCGGACAGGGGAGTCAGCCCCAGCATTTT
CASSGQGSQPQHF
>TRBJ2-7|NA|TRBD2|TRBV5-3
TGTGCCAGAAGCTTAAACCTAGCGGGAGCGGCCCACGAGCAGTACTTC
CARSLNLAGAAHEQYF
>TRBJ2-1|NA|NA|TRBV29-1
TGCAGCGTTGAAAACGGGAGAACCTACAATGAGCAGTTCTTC
CSVENGRTYNEQFF
>TRBJ1-1|NA|NA|TRBV5-1
TGCGCCAGCAGCTTGGGGGGGCAAGGTGAAGCTTTCTTT
CASSLGGQGEAFF
>TRBJ2-7|NA|TRBD1|TRBV27
TGTGCCAGCAGTTGGGACAGGGGTTGGAGGCAGTACTTC
CASSWDRGWRQYF
>TRBJ1-1|NA|NA|TRBV6-1
TGTGCCAGCAGTGACTTTGAGGGAAGGACTGAAGCTTTCTTT
CASSDFEGRTEAFF
>TRBJ2-7|NA|TRBD2|TRBV19
TGTGCCAGTAGAAGGGGGACTAGCGGGATATACGAGCAGTACTTC
CASRRGTSGIYEQYF
>TRBJ1-6|NA|NA|TRBV5-4
TGTGCCAGCAGCTTCCAGACAGGAGATAATTCACCCCTCCACTTT
CASSFQTGDNSPLHF
>TRBJ1-3|NA|NA|TRBV6-6
TGTGCCAGCAGTTATCCCCAACAGGGATCTGGAAACACCATATATTTT
CASSYPQQGSGNTIYF
>TRBJ1-2|NA|NA|TRBV7-8
TGTGCCAGCAGCATCGACAGAGGGGGGGGCGCTGGCTACACCTTC
CASSIDRGGGAGYTF
>TRBJ2-1|NA|NA|TRBV28
TGTGCCAGCAGGTTAGCATTTGTTTCTATTGAGCAGTTCTTC
CASRLAFVSIEQFF
>TRBJ1-6|NA|TRBD1|TRBV28
TGTGCCAGCAGAGATGGGGGACAGACTAATTCACCCCTCCACTTT
CASRDGGQTNSPLHF
>TRBJ2-7|NA|NA|TRBV7-9
TGTGCCAGCAGCTCAACCCGACAGAGTCCCTACGAGCAGTACTTC
CASSSTRQSPYEQYF
>TRBJ2-7|NA|TRBD2|TRBV30
TGTGCCTGGACGCCCTCTAGCGGCCCCTACGAGCAGTACTTC
CAWTPSSGPYEQYF
>TRBJ2-1|once|TRBD2|TRBV7-3
TGTGCCAGCAGCCCCTCTAGCGGGGGAGGTGACAATGAGCAGTTCTTC
CASSPSSGGGDNEQFF
>TRBJ1-1|NA|NA|TRBV7-3
TGTGCCAGCAGCTTAGCCAGAGGGACTGAAGCTTTCTTT
CASSLARGTEAFF
>TRBJ1-6|few|NA|TRBV2
TGTGCCAGCAGTGAGCAGGGAACCAATTCACCCCTCCACTTT
CASSEQGTNSPLHF